Each of the 3 T cell receptor beta chains below was sequenced from the same sample in a study of T-cell reconstitution after alpha-beta-depleted transplantation in children. TCRbeta library preparation incorporated unique molecular identifiers. Each CDR3 protein gets one entry after TCRdb re-called the PCR reads with MiXCR. The table includes 200,000 to 250,000 distinct CDR3 sequences, roughly 9.1% detected once. Specimen: PBMCs, mostly from graft donor cells, collected 360 days after TCRalphabeta/CD19-depleted stem cell transplant. The receptors originated from a male patient under 10 years old who had a stem cell transplant for acute myeloid leukemia, so the T cells may come from the graft donor.

This clonotype was seen a few times. The V gene is TRBV3-1, the J gene TRBJ1-6; D uncertain. The CDR3 is made up of 13 amino acids. CDR1 LGHDT and CDR2 YNNKEL come from the germline V gene (reference sequence). V shed 4 bases and J shed 8 bases, with 9 bases lying between them. The CDR3 spells CASSPYMDSPLHF. Written as DNA, the CDR3 is TGTGCCAGCAGCCCTTACATGGATTCACCCCTCCACTTT.

This clonotype appeared a few times. The V call is TRBV29-1, the J call TRBJ1-2, with D perhaps TRBD1 (5 bases). Trimming took 0 bases from V and 4 from J, leaving 9 bases between them. CDR1 SQVTM and CDR2 ANQGSEA come from the germline V gene. This CDR3 is built from 13 residues. This CDR3 reads CSVEEAGTYGYTF. Here the CDR3 DNA reads TGCAGCGTTGAAGAGGCAGGGACCTATGGCTACACCTTC.

The sample holds many counts of this clonotype. Here the CDR3 reads CASSLTRSGGTNEQFF. The CDR3 DNA is TGTGCCAGCAGCTTAACGAGGAGCGGGGGGACGAATGAGCAGTTCTTC. The V and J genes are TRBV7-3 and TRBJ2-1; 9 bases align to TRBD2. Germline V gene data show CDR1 as SGHTA and CDR2 as FQGTGA. This CDR3 has 16 amino acids. V lost 0 bases and J lost 7; bases outside the gene matches: 7.